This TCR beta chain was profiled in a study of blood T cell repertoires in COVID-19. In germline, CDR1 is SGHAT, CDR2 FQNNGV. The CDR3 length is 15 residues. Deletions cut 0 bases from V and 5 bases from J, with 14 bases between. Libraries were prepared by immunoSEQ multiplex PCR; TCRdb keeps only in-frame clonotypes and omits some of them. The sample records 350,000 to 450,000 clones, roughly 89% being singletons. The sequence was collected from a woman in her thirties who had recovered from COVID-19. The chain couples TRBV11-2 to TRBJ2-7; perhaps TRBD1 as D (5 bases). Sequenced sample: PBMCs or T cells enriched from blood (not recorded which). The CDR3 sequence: CASSLDPRTSHEQYF. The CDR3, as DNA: TGTGCCAGCAGCTTAGATCCAAGGACATCCCACGAGCAGTACTTC. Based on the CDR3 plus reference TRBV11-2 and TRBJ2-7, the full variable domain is EAGVAQSPRYKIIEKRQSVAFWCNPISGHATLYWYQQILGQGPKLLIQFQNNGVVDDSQLPKDRFSAERLKGVDSTLKIQPAKLEDSAVYLCASSLDPRTSHEQYFGPGTRLTVT.